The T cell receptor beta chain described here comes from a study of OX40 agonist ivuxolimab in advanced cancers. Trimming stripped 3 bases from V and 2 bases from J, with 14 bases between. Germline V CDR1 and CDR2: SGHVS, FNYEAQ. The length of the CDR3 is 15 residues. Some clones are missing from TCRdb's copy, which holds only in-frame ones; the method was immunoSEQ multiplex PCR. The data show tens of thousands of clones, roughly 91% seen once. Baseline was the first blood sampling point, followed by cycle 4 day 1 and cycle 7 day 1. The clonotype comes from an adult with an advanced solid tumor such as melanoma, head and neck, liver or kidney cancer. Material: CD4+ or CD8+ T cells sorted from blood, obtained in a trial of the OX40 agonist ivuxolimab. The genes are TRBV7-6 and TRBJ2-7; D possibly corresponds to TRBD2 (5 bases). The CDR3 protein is CASSLMSSETYEQYF. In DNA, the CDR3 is TGTGCCAGCAGCTTGATGAGTAGCGAAACCTACGAGCAGTACTTC.